This T cell receptor (beta chain) was documented in a study of blood T cell repertoires in COVID-19. In the study overall: Both acute and convalescent COVID-19 samples were obtained from the United States, Italy and Spain.

Germline assignment: CDR1 SGHNT and CDR2 YENEEA. The CDR3 runs 16 residues. J gave up 4 bases and V 4 bases, and 8 bases lay outside the gene matches. This table comes from immunoSEQ multiplex PCR, and its TCRdb copy is limited to in-frame clones, with some not included. Among over 200,000 clones listed, roughly 84% were seen once. Sequences were obtained from peripheral blood. The rearrangement joins TRBV11-3 to TRBJ2-1; TRBD1 matches at 9 bases. This sequence originates from an elderly woman with active or convalescent COVID-19. CDR3 DNA sequence: TGTGCCAGCAGCTCATTCTCGGGACAGGGTTACAATGAGCAGTTCTTC. This encodes CASSSFSGQGYNEQFF. The whole variable domain, remainder taken from reference TRBV11-3 and TRBJ2-1, is EAGVVQSPRYKIIEKKQPVAFWCNPISGHNTLYWYLQNLGQGPELLIRYENEEAVDDSQLPKDRFSAERLKGVDSTLKIQPAELGDSAVYLCASSSFSGQGYNEQFFGPGTRLTVL.